These 30 T cell receptor beta chains were all obtained from the same sample, sequenced in a study of blood T cell repertoires in COVID-19. Some clones are missing from TCRdb's copy, which holds only in-frame ones; the method was immunoSEQ multiplex PCR. This sample yields over 300,000 clones, of which roughly 82% are seen a single time; around 1.5% belongs to the top ten. Sequenced: peripheral blood. The receptors stem from a woman between 45 and 65 years old with acute or convalescent COVID-19.

The J gene is TRBJ1-2, the V gene TRBV2, with a weak D call TRBD1 (5 bases). The CDR3 is 15 amino acids. Germline-derived CDR1 and CDR2 are SNHLY and FYNNEI. Trimming shortened V by 5 bases and J by 6 bases, and 19 bases separated the two germline ends. The CDR3 DNA is TGTGCCAGCAGTCGTGGACAACCAGGCTGGGATGGCTACACCTTC. Translation gives CASSRGQPGWDGYTF.

This rearrangement joins TRBV30 to TRBJ1-5; 7 bases agree with TRBD1. The V gene's germline CDR1 is GTSNPN and CDR2 SVGIG (reference sequence). V was clipped by 4 bases and J by 0 bases; unmatched bases: 12. The CDR3 has 17 residues. CDR3 coding DNA: TGTGCCTGGAACCGGGACAGATTTTCTACTAGCAATCAGCCCCAGCATTTT. It yields the protein CAWNRDRFSTSNQPQHF.

The chain has TRBV15 and TRBJ2-7, with 10 bases matching TRBD1. J lost 8 bases, V lost 8 bases, and 9 bases had no gene match. This CDR3 is 13 amino acids long. Germline V lookup: CDR1 LNHNV, CDR2 YYDKDF (reference sequence). The DNA for the CDR3 is TGTGCCACCTCGACAGGGGGCAAGAGCAAGCAGTACTTC. Translation gives CATSTGGKSKQYF.

J is TRBJ2-2 and V is TRBV13; D remains ambiguous. This CDR3 spans 13 amino acids. The V and J ends lost 5 bases and 5 bases respectively, with 9 bases between them. Germline CDR1 and CDR2: PRHDT and FYEKMQ (reference sequence). CDR3 sequence reads: CASSPLATGELFF. The DNA for the CDR3 is TGTGCCAGCAGCCCCTTGGCAACCGGGGAGCTGTTTTTT.

This clone was recorded once. This chain joins TRBV7-2 and TRBJ1-1, with a weak D call TRBD1 (6 bases). Germline CDR1 and CDR2: SGHTA and FQGNSA. The CDR3 is made up of 18 amino acids. The V end lost 5 bases, the J end lost 0 bases, and 22 bases lay between the germline ends. The CDR3 reads CASSGSTGQTYMNTEAFF. CDR3 DNA sequence: TGTGCCAGCAGCGGAAGTACAGGACAGACCTACATGAACACTGAAGCTTTCTTT.

The rearrangement joins TRBV19 to TRBJ1-1; the D gene is possibly TRBD1 (5 bases). The CDR3 is made up of 13 amino acids. V lost 6 bases, J lost 2 bases, and 10 bases lay in between. The germline V gene has CDR1 LNHDA and CDR2 SQIVND (reference sequence). DNA for the CDR3: TGTGCCAGTAGGGGGCAAATCAACACTGAAGCTTTCTTT. The encoded protein is CASRGQINTEAFF.

The chain joins TRBV30 to TRBJ2-7; 9 bases align to TRBD2. Trimming at V came to 0 bases and at J to 0 bases, leaving 6 bases not matched to a gene. The CDR3 has 16 amino acids. Germline V gives CDR1 GTSNPN, CDR2 SVGIG (reference sequence). The CDR3 DNA sequence: TGTGCCTGGAGTGTACTTAGCGGGAGTATCTCCTACGAGCAGTACTTC. Residues: CAWSVLSGSISYEQYF.

This sequence joins TRBV19 and TRBJ2-3, with a possible D match to TRBD2 (5 bases). Germline CDR1 reads LNHDA; CDR2 reads SQIVND (reference sequence). V shed 1 base and J shed 0 bases, with 8 bases lying between them. The CDR3 length is 15 residues. The CDR3 sequence is CASSIGRTSTDTQYF. CDR3 bases: TGTGCCAGTAGTATAGGAAGGACTAGCACAGATACGCAGTATTTT. Drawing the rest from reference TRBV19 and TRBJ2-3, the complete variable domain is DGGITQSPKYLFRKEGQNVTLSCEQNLNHDAMYWYRQDPGQGLRLIYYSQIVNDFQKGDIAEGYSVSREKKESFPLTVTSAQKNPTAFYLCASSIGRTSTDTQYFGPGTRLTVL.

The chain links TRBV9 to TRBJ2-3; 8 nucleotides line up with TRBD2. This CDR3 is built from 15 residues. CDR1 is SGDLS, CDR2 YYNGEE, per germline. V trimming: 3 bases; J trimming: 2 bases; junction bases outside the gene matches: 5. For the CDR3, the DNA is TGTGCCAGCAGCGGTAGCGGGAAGGTCACAGATACGCAGTATTTT. It encodes CASSGSGKVTDTQYF.

As to this clone: This specimen includes other DNA sequences encoding the same CDR3. The chain carries TRBV5-1 and TRBJ1-4; TRBD1 aligns across 8 bases. Germline V gene data show CDR1 as SGHRS and CDR2 as YFSETQ. V trimming: 0 bases; J trimming: 7 bases; junction bases outside the gene matches: 2. The CDR3 sequence is 14 residues long. CDR3 nucleotide sequence: TGCGCCAGCAGCTTGGGGCAGGGGGCTGAAAAACTGTTTTTT. Residues: CASSLGQGAEKLFF.

The V and J genes are TRBV5-1 and TRBJ1-3; the D gene is possibly TRBD1 (6 bases). CDR1 is SGHRS, CDR2 YFSETQ, per germline. The V gene lost 4 bases and the J gene lost 2 bases, with 16 bases spanning the gap. The CDR3 spans 16 residues. CDR3 loop: CASSVEGTGTGNTIYF. CDR3 DNA: TGCGCCAGCAGCGTAGAAGGTACAGGGACTGGAAACACCATATATTTT. Filled out from reference TRBV5-1 and TRBJ1-3, the complete variable domain reads KAGVTQTPRYLIKTRGQQVTLSCSPISGHRSVSWYQQTPGQGLQFLFEYFSETQRNKGNFPGRFSGRQFSNSRSEMNVSTLELGDSALYLCASSVEGTGTGNTIYFGEGSWLTVV.

The rearrangement links TRBV14 to TRBJ2-7; 9 bases match TRBD1. Germline-derived CDR1 and CDR2 are SGHDN and FVKESK. The CDR3 runs 14 residues. The junction had 3 bases not matched to a gene; V was cut back by 4 bases and J by 2 bases. The CDR3 bases are TGTGCCAGCAGCCGACAGGGGGGGACCTACGAGCAGTACTTC. It is translated as CASSRQGGTYEQYF.

This chain uses TRBV13 with TRBJ2-7; 9 nucleotides align to TRBD1. The CDR3 loop spans 16 amino acids. The germline V gene has CDR1 PRHDT and CDR2 FYEKMQ (reference sequence). The V segment lost 5 bases and the J segment 2 bases; nucleotides outside the gene matches: 10. DNA of the CDR3: TGTGCCAGCAGCCCCAGAGACAGGGGGACTCCCTACGAGCAGTACTTC. Translating gives CASSPRDRGTPYEQYF.

This sequence joins TRBV6-5 and TRBJ2-3, with TRBD1 as a possible D gene (6 bases). Germline V gene lookup returns CDR1 MNHEY and CDR2 SVGAGI. The ends were cut back, 6 bases at V and 3 bases at J, with 16 bases in the middle. The length of the CDR3 is 15 residues. The CDR3 is CASSPQGIGTDTQYF. CDR3 nucleotide sequence: TGTGCCAGCAGCCCCCAGGGGATTGGGACAGATACGCAGTATTTT.

This chain connects TRBV4-3 to TRBJ2-7; 10 positions match TRBD2. Germline CDR1 reads LGHNA; CDR2 reads YSLEER. V lost 0 bases and J lost 3; bases outside the gene matches: 5. The CDR3 is 16 residues long. The CDR3 DNA is TGCGCCAGCAGCCAAGATAGGACTAGCGGAGTCTACGAGCAGTACTTC. Protein product: CASSQDRTSGVYEQYF.

In DNA, the CDR3 is TGTGCCTGGAGTGTAGGGCTAGCGGGAGGCGATGAGCAGTTCTTC. This encodes CAWSVGLAGGDEQFF. The chain employs TRBV30 and TRBJ2-1; 11 nucleotides align to TRBD2. Per the germline V gene, CDR1 is GTSNPN and CDR2 is SVGIG (reference sequence). Trimming removed 0 bases from V and 8 bases from J; junction bases left unmatched: 6. The CDR3 loop spans 15 amino acids.

The chain uses TRBV7-2 and TRBJ1-1, with D possibly TRBD1 on 5 matching bases. CDR1 SGHTA and CDR2 FQGNSA come from the germline V gene. V lost 1 base and J 1 base, leaving 7 bases between the germline ends. This CDR3 contains 14 residues. Written as DNA, the CDR3 is TGTGCCAGCAGCTTAGTAGGGGAGAACACTGAAGCTTTCTTT. Amino acid sequence: CASSLVGENTEAFF.

This chain uses TRBV6-6 with TRBJ1-2, with 9 positions matching TRBD1. Germline V gives CDR1 MNHNY, CDR2 SVGAGI (reference sequence). The CDR3 runs 17 residues. The V gene end was trimmed by 5 bases and the J gene end by 4 bases; junction bases not matched to a gene: 14. Here the CDR3 reads CASSHGTGRSGSYGYTF. CDR3 nucleotide sequence: TGTGCCAGCAGTCACGGGACAGGGAGGTCGGGCAGCTATGGCTACACCTTC.

This clone was seen once. The genes are TRBV7-3 and TRBJ2-3; tentative D call: TRBD2 (6 bases). From germline, CDR1 is SGHTA and CDR2 FQGTGA. V gave up 2 bases and J gave up 2 bases, with 11 bases separating them. This CDR3 region has 15 residues. The DNA of the CDR3 is TGTGCCAGCAGCTTATACGGGGGAACCACAGATACGCAGTATTTT. Protein: CASSLYGGTTDTQYF. The full variable domain, rest sourced from reference TRBV7-3 and TRBJ2-3, is GAGVSQTPSNKVTEKGKYVELRCDPISGHTALYWYRQSLGQGPEFLIYFQGTGAADDSGLPNDRFFAVRPEGSVSTLKIQRTERGDSAVYLCASSLYGGTTDTQYFGPGTRLTVL.

V gene TRBV28 combines with J gene TRBJ1-4; D not resolved. The length of the CDR3 is 15 residues. Germline V gives CDR1 MDHEN, CDR2 SYDVKM. V shed 7 bases and J shed 0 bases, with 12 bases lying between them. The CDR3 DNA follows: TGTGCCAGCAAGTCCGCAGTTGCAACTAATGAAAAACTGTTTTTT. Its protein is CASKSAVATNEKLFF.

This sequence joins TRBV5-1 and TRBJ2-1, with 10 bases aligning to TRBD2. V was pared by 4 bases and J by 6 bases, with 4 bases of the junction left unmatched. This CDR3 is built from 14 residues. CDR1 and CDR2 from the germline V gene are SGHRS and YFSETQ. Here the CDR3 DNA reads TGCGCCAGCAGCCAAGCGGGAGGGGTCAATGAGCAGTTCTTC. Residues: CASSQAGGVNEQFF. The full variable domain, completed using reference TRBV5-1 and TRBJ2-1, is KAGVTQTPRYLIKTRGQQVTLSCSPISGHRSVSWYQQTPGQGLQFLFEYFSETQRNKGNFPGRFSGRQFSNSRSEMNVSTLELGDSALYLCASSQAGGVNEQFFGPGTRLTVL.

The genes are TRBV5-1 and TRBJ2-1; 8 bases align to TRBD2. Germline V CDR1 and CDR2: SGHRS, YFSETQ. The ends lost 2 bases at V and 2 bases at J; junction bases unmatched: 9. This CDR3 has 17 residues. The CDR3 loop reads CASSFAPLAGAYNEQFF. The CDR3 DNA is TGCGCCAGCAGCTTTGCCCCCCTAGCGGGCGCCTACAATGAGCAGTTCTTC.

The chain couples TRBV4-1 to TRBJ2-7; perhaps TRBD2 as D (5 bases). The V and J ends lost 2 bases and 3 bases respectively, with 17 bases between them. The V gene's germline CDR1 is MGHRA and CDR2 YSYEKL. The CDR3 loop spans 16 amino acids. In DNA form, the CDR3 reads TGCGCCAGCAGCCAAAAATCAGCAGTTGGGAGCTACGAGCAGTACTTC. Translating gives CASSQKSAVGSYEQYF.

This chain connects TRBV2 to TRBJ1-2; D might be TRBD1 (5 bases). There are 13 residues in the CDR3. CDR1 and CDR2 (germline): SNHLY, FYNNEI. V gave up 5 bases and J gave up 6 bases, with 13 bases separating them. DNA for the CDR3: TGTGCCAGCAGTCGGCGGGGCTGGGATGGCTACACCTTC. Translating it yields CASSRRGWDGYTF.

V and J are TRBV28 and TRBJ2-3; 8 positions agree with TRBD1. This CDR3 region has 16 residues. Germline assignment: CDR1 MDHEN and CDR2 SYDVKM. Trimming removed 5 bases from V and 6 bases from J; junction bases left unmatched: 13. The CDR3 loop reads CASSPPTGDHLDTQYF. The CDR3 region has the DNA TGTGCCAGCAGTCCCCCGACAGGGGATCATTTGGATACGCAGTATTTT.

There are a few counts of this clone. This rearrangement joins TRBV7-9 to TRBJ2-1; perhaps TRBD2 as D (5 bases). The V and J ends lost 5 bases and 4 bases respectively, with 24 bases between them. The CDR3 spans 18 residues. Looked up from germline, CDR1 is SEHNR and CDR2 is FQNEAQ (reference sequence). The CDR3 bases are TGTGCCAGCAGCCCCGCTATAGGACCGAGTTCGGGGTACAATGAGCAGTTCTTC. This codes for CASSPAIGPSSGYNEQFF.

The chain carries TRBV7-6 and TRBJ1-5, with D possibly TRBD1 on 5 matching bases. The CDR3 runs 17 residues. The germline gives CDR1 SGHVS, CDR2 FNYEAQ. Trimming removed 4 bases at V and 4 bases at J, with 20 bases between. CDR3 nucleotides: TGTGCCAGCAGCTCAAAGGGGCCCTTTGGGGAAAATCAGCCCCAGCATTTT. Its protein product is CASSSKGPFGENQPQHF.

This CDR3 is CASSYTTGGEQYF. CDR3 bases: TGCGCCAGCAGCTATACCACGGGAGGGGAGCAGTACTTC. This sequence joins TRBV5-1 and TRBJ2-7; 8 bases line up with TRBD2. The J segment lost 7 bases and the V segment lost 3 bases, leaving 6 bases of the junction unmatched. This CDR3 has 13 residues. Germline assignment: CDR1 SGHRS and CDR2 YFSETQ.

The chain is built from TRBV18 and TRBJ1-1; D unresolved. This CDR3 region has 17 residues. CDR1 and CDR2 (germline): KGHSH, LQKENI. The V end lost 1 base, the J end lost 4 bases, and 19 bases lay between the germline ends. CDR3 nucleotides: TGTGCCAGCTCACCACAGGACTATATTTTAGGTGGCACTGAAGCTTTCTTT. Protein: CASSPQDYILGGTEAFF. Full variable domain (outside the CDR3, taken from reference TRBV18 and TRBJ1-1): NAGVMQNPRHLVRRRGQEARLRCSPMKGHSHVYWYRQLPEEGLKFMVYLQKENIIDESGMPKERFSAEFPKEGPSILRIQQVVRGDSAAYFCASSPQDYILGGTEAFFGQGTRLTVV.

The chain is built from TRBV7-2 and TRBJ2-1, with D maybe TRBD1 (6 bases). Germline-derived CDR1 and CDR2 are SGHTA and FQGNSA. V lost 3 bases to trimming and J lost 3 bases, with 12 bases between them. CDR3 size: 15 residues. The CDR3 protein is CASSFGTSHYNEQFF. In nucleotides, the CDR3 is TGTGCCAGCAGCTTCGGGACATCCCACTACAATGAGCAGTTCTTC.